The 10 T cell receptor beta chains listed next were all sequenced from one sample in a study of post-analysis software for immune sequencing data. Regarding the study as a whole: Patients had higher frequencies than controls of about five TRBV segments, including TRBV5-6, TRBV5-1 and TRBV20-1.

Unique molecular identifiers were built into the TCR beta cDNA libraries. TCRdb re-derived calls from the PCR reads in MiXCR, one entry per CDR3 protein. Among a few hundred thousand distinct CDR3 sequences, approximately 39% were seen once, and the ten largest hold 7.6%. The antigens for these receptors are not known. Sequenced: blood. The receptors derive from a girl aged 2 to 9 with multiple sclerosis.

The chain is built from TRBV7-2 and TRBJ1-2; 8 nucleotides match TRBD1. This CDR3 contains 15 residues. Trimming removed 4 bases from V and 6 bases from J; junction bases left unmatched: 10. Germline lookup yields CDR1 SGHTA and CDR2 FQGNSA. As DNA, the CDR3 is TGTGCCAGCAGCTCCGGGACAGGACTGCCTCATGGCTACACCTTC. Amino acids: CASSSGTGLPHGYTF. Variable domain in full (rest from reference TRBV7-2 and TRBJ1-2): GAGVSQSPSNKVTEKGKDVELRCDPISGHTALYWYRQSLGQGLEFLIYFQGNSAPDKSGLPSDRFSAERTGGSVSTLTIQRTQQEDSAVYLCASSSGTGLPHGYTFGSGTRLTVV.

This chain uses TRBV20-1 with TRBJ2-3; perhaps TRBD1 as D (5 bases). The CDR3 runs to 16 residues. V shed 0 bases and J shed 0 bases, with 13 bases lying between them. Germline V gene data show CDR1 as DFQATT and CDR2 as SNEGSKA (reference sequence). DNA of the CDR3: TGCAGTGCTAGAGATCTGGCTAGGGGTAGCACAGATACGCAGTATTTT. Protein: CSARDLARGSTDTQYF.

The CDR3: CASSPRPGTVSAQGKLFF. The CDR3 DNA follows: TGTGCCAGCTCACCACGTCCCGGGACAGTGAGCGCCCAGGGAAAACTGTTTTTT. The V and J genes are TRBV18 and TRBJ1-4, with 7 bases lining up with TRBD1. CDR3 size: 18 residues. With V trimmed by 1 base and J by 10 bases, 18 bases remained unmatched. CDR1 is KGHSH and CDR2 is LQKENI in the germline V gene.

This sequence joins TRBV6-5 and TRBJ1-2, with TRBD1 matching over 8 bases. V was pared by 5 bases and J by 4 bases, with 6 bases of the junction left unmatched. There are 14 residues in the CDR3. Germline CDR1 MNHEY, CDR2 SVGAGI. CDR3 coding DNA: TGTGCCAGCAGTACCCAGGGGGCTCTCTATGGCTACACCTTC. It codes for CASSTQGALYGYTF.

The DNA of the CDR3 is TGCAGCGTTGGGCGGGGCCCTACGCAGTATTTT. Translated: CSVGRGPTQYF. The chain carries TRBV29-1 and TRBJ2-3, with a tentative D call TRBD2 (6 bases). CDR1 and CDR2 (germline): SQVTM, ANQGSEA. This CDR3 is built from 11 residues. Trimming pared 4 bases from V and 8 bases from J, leaving 10 bases between.

CDR3 loop: CASSSPRTGSPYEQYF. CDR3 DNA sequence: TGTGCCAGCAGTTCTCCCCGGACAGGGTCCCCCTACGAGCAGTACTTC. The rearrangement uses TRBV28 and TRBJ2-7; TRBD1 matches at 8 bases. Germline CDR1 is MDHEN and CDR2 is SYDVKM. Unmatched junction bases numbered 10, after V lost 4 bases and J lost 2 bases. The CDR3 is 16 residues long. Supplemented by reference TRBV28 and TRBJ2-7, the full variable domain reads DVKVTQSSRYLVKRTGEKVFLECVQDMDHENMFWYRQDPGLGLRLIYFSYDVKMKEKGDIPEGYSVSREKKERFSLILESASTNQTSMYLCASSSPRTGSPYEQYFGPGTRLTVT.

The V and J genes are TRBV20-1 and TRBJ2-4; 8 bases line up with TRBD1. CDR1 is DFQATT, CDR2 SNEGSKA, per germline (reference sequence). The CDR3 sequence is 14 residues long. V lost 0 bases and J lost 8; bases outside the gene matches: 6. CDR3: CSARDPRGQYIQYF. The CDR3 nucleotides are TGCAGTGCTAGAGATCCCAGGGGGCAATACATTCAGTACTTC.

This clonotype has only a few counts. The V call is TRBV20-1, the J call TRBJ2-5; no clear D. This CDR3 comprises 10 residues. Germline CDR1 and CDR2: DFQATT and SNEGSKA (reference sequence). Trimming shortened V by 6 bases and J by 3 bases, and 5 bases separated the two germline ends. The CDR3 DNA sequence: TGCAGTGCGTCCGAAGAGACCCAGTACTTC. Translated: CSASEETQYF.

This clonotype was picked up a small number of times. V and J are TRBV7-2 and TRBJ2-3; 12 positions match TRBD2. V shed 1 base and J 3 bases; nucleotides not matched to a gene: 5. Germline V gene lookup returns CDR1 SGHTA and CDR2 FQGNSA. The CDR3 length is 17 residues. In nucleotides, the CDR3 is TGTGCCAGCAGCTTAGGGGCGACTAGCGGGAGTACAGATACGCAGTATTTT. Translation: CASSLGATSGSTDTQYF.

The chain uses TRBV15 and TRBJ2-1, with 10 bases lining up with TRBD1. The CDR3 contains 15 residues. Per germline, CDR1 LNHNV and CDR2 YYDKDF (reference sequence). V gave up 6 bases and J gave up 8 bases; unmatched junction bases: 10. Here the CDR3 DNA reads TGTGCCACCAGAGCATCCGGGACAGGGGCTTATGAGCAGTTCTTC. It yields the protein CATRASGTGAYEQFF. The full variable domain, completed using reference TRBV15 and TRBJ2-1, is DAMVIQNPRYQVTQFGKPVTLSCSQTLNHNVMYWYQQKSSQAPKLLFHYYDKDFNNEADTPDNFQSRRPNTSFCFLDIRSPGLGDTAMYLCATRASGTGAYEQFFGPGTRLTVL.